This passage covers 2 T cell receptor beta chains from one sample sequenced in a study of blood T cells in healthy people across ages. Then a second PCR, running roughly 7 to 11 cycles, was carried out with a sample-barcoded 5' primer and a J-beta primer mix. TCRdb passed the 5' RACE reads through MiXCR, listing each CDR3 protein once. The table shows some 1.5 million distinct CDR3 sequences, with 40% to 45% occurring only once. The specimen was blood. These receptors all stem from a woman under 30 in good health.

V gene TRBV12-5 combines with J gene TRBJ2-3; no definite D call. Germline loops: CDR1 LGHNT, CDR2 FRNRAP. V was trimmed by 1 base and J by 0 bases, leaving 8 bases between them. The CDR3 is made up of 15 amino acids. DNA for the CDR3: TGTGCTAGTGGTTTGGGACGGTATAGCACAGATACGCAGTATTTT. Protein sequence: CASGLGRYSTDTQYF.

This sequence joins TRBV2 and TRBJ2-1; D remains ambiguous. There are 13 residues in the CDR3. Trimming removed 7 bases from V and 1 base from J, with 8 bases in between. Germline V gene data show CDR1 as SNHLY and CDR2 as FYNNEI. The CDR3, as DNA: TGTGCCAGCAACAGCCAGTCCTACAATGAGCAGTTCTTC. It encodes CASNSQSYNEQFF.